These T cell receptor beta chains were read from a single sample in a study of OX40 agonist ivuxolimab in advanced cancers. Data came from immunoSEQ multiplex PCR; TCRdb stores just in-frame clones and leaves some out. In the table there are about 43,000 clones, 70% to 90% of which are singletons. The sequenced sample was CD4+ or CD8+ T cells sorted from blood, obtained in a trial of the OX40 agonist ivuxolimab. Receptors were obtained from an adult with an advanced solid tumor such as melanoma, head and neck, liver or kidney cancer. The CDR3 runs from the conserved cysteine through the conserved F or W. The D gene is left open where the match is weak. Size is omitted from some rows. Given values are once, few, many or a class for expanded clones.

NA,TRBJ1-3,TRBV28,NA,CASSLHSGSGNTIYF,TGTGCCAGCAGTCTCCATTCGGGGTCTGGAAACACCATATATTTT
NA,TRBJ1-1,TRBV28,NA,CASSPRVAPGLAFF,TGTGCCAGCAGTCCCCGAGTGGCGCCAGGGCTTGCTTTCTTT
NA,TRBJ1-1,TRBV4-1,NA,CASSQESWTNTEAFF,TGCGCCAGCAGCCAAGAATCGTGGACGAACACTGAAGCTTTCTTT
NA,TRBJ2-1,TRBV7-8,NA,CASSSDFEQFF,TGTGCCAGCAGCTCGGACTTTGAGCAGTTCTTC
TRBD1,TRBJ2-1,TRBV19,NA,CASNSQGPGEQFF,TGTGCCAGTAATTCACAGGGGCCGGGTGAGCAGTTCTTC
TRBD1,TRBJ2-1,TRBV5-1,once,CASSPGTGDNEQFF,TGCGCCAGCAGCCCTGGGACAGGGGACAATGAGCAGTTCTTC
TRBD2,TRBJ2-5,TRBV7-9,few,CASSPGTSGGVQETQYF,TGTGCCAGCAGCCCCGGGACTAGCGGGGGAGTTCAAGAGACCCAGTACTTC
NA,TRBJ1-2,TRBV6-5,NA,CASSLVGDVYGYTF,TGTGCCAGCAGTCTCGTGGGGGACGTCTATGGCTACACCTTC
TRBD1,TRBJ1-2,TRBV5-1,few,CASWPGQGSYGYTF,TGCGCCAGCTGGCCGGGACAGGGATCCTATGGCTACACCTTC
NA,TRBJ1-1,TRBV5-1,NA,CASSLSTAGVGMNTEAFF,TGCGCCAGCAGCTTGTCTACCGCAGGGGTTGGAATGAACACTGAAGCTTTCTTT
TRBD2,TRBJ2-1,TRBV9,NA,CASSAPGLATNEQFF,TGTGCCAGCAGCGCCCCGGGACTAGCAACCAATGAGCAGTTCTTC
TRBD2,TRBJ2-5,TRBV27,NA,CASSFLAGSSGTQYF,TGTGCCAGCAGTTTCCTAGCGGGGTCATCTGGGACCCAGTACTTC
NA,TRBJ1-2,TRBV6-1,once,CASSEYLHYGYTF,TGTGCCAGCAGTGAATATTTACATTATGGCTACACCTTC
NA,TRBJ1-5,TRBV27,NA,CASSFLGGRPQHF,TGTGCCAGCAGTTTTCTCGGGGGGAGGCCCCAGCATTTT
NA,TRBJ2-2,TRBV7-6,NA,CASSLEAPPEAGELFF,TGTGCCAGCAGCTTAGAAGCCCCACCAGAGGCCGGGGAGCTGTTTTTT
NA,TRBJ1-2,TRBV5-6,NA,CASSRRLVPNYGYTF,TGTGCCAGCAGTCGGCGCCTTGTCCCAAACTATGGCTACACCTTC
NA,TRBJ2-7,TRBV5-1,once,CASSLAGTKLYEQYF,TGCGCCAGCAGCTTGGCCGGGACAAAACTCTACGAGCAGTACTTC
NA,TRBJ1-3,TRBV4-3,NA,CASSQVEGDTGNTIYF,TGCGCCAGCAGCCAAGTGGAGGGGGACACTGGAAACACCATATATTTT
NA,TRBJ2-1,TRBV27,NA,CASSLSGVISYNEQFF,TGTGCCAGCAGTTTGAGTGGGGTGATTTCCTACAATGAGCAGTTCTTC
TRBD2,TRBJ2-7,TRBV28,NA,CASRKLAGASYEQYF,TGTGCCAGCCGCAAACTAGCGGGAGCGTCGTACGAGCAGTACTTC
TRBD1,TRBJ1-1,TRBV4-3,NA,CASSQVIGTENTEAFF,TGCGCCAGCAGCCAAGTCATTGGGACAGAGAACACTGAAGCTTTCTTT
TRBD2,TRBJ2-2,TRBV28,NA,CASSLGTSGRGGTGELFF,TGTGCCAGCAGTTTGGGGACTAGCGGGAGAGGGGGCACCGGGGAGCTGTTTTTT
NA,TRBJ1-5,TRBV4-1,NA,CASSQRPGREPQHF,TGCGCCAGCAGCCAAAGGCCGGGCCGCGAGCCCCAGCATTTT
NA,TRBJ2-3,TRBV13,NA,CASSLWGPAPSTDTQYF,TGTGCCAGCAGCTTATGGGGTCCAGCTCCTTCCACAGATACGCAGTATTTT
NA,TRBJ2-5,TRBV5-3,NA,CARSLVQLQGTQYF,TGTGCCAGAAGCTTGGTTCAACTTCAAGGGACCCAGTACTTC
NA,TRBJ1-2,TRBV29-1,NA,CSVFDQDYTF,TGCAGCGTTTTCGACCAGGACTACACCTTC
TRBD1,TRBJ1-1,TRBV28,NA,CASSLDRVGTEAFF,TGTGCCAGCAGTTTGGACAGGGTGGGCACTGAAGCTTTCTTT
NA,TRBJ1-6,TRBV5-6,NA,CASSLLQGNSPLHF,TGTGCCAGCAGCTTGTTGCAGGGCAATTCACCCCTCCACTTT
TRBD1,TRBJ1-2,TRBV9,NA,CASSHSLGGTGYDGYTF,TGTGCCAGCAGCCACTCCTTAGGGGGGACAGGGTATGATGGCTACACCTTC
TRBD2,TRBJ2-3,TRBV11-1,NA,CASSRLAGDVNTQYF,TGTGCCAGCAGCAGACTAGCGGGAGATGTGAATACGCAGTATTTT
TRBD2,TRBJ2-7,TRBV5-5,NA,CASSSGTSASYEQYF,TGTGCCAGCAGCTCCGGGACTAGCGCGTCCTACGAGCAGTACTTC
NA,TRBJ2-2,TRBV28,once,CASSLAPGGSATGELFF,TGTGCCAGCAGTTTAGCCCCAGGGGGGTCCGCTACCGGGGAGCTGTTTTTT
NA,TRBJ1-3,TRBV7-2,NA,CASSPGGPGNTIYF,TGTGCCAGCAGCCCCGGGGGGCCTGGAAACACCATATATTTT
TRBD1,TRBJ1-4,TRBV30,NA,CAWSRGGPEKLFF,TGTGCCTGGAGTAGAGGGGGCCCTGAAAAACTGTTTTTT
TRBD2,TRBJ2-7,TRBV30,few,CAWSGSGLAGGTYEQYF,TGTGCCTGGAGTGGATCGGGACTAGCGGGAGGGACGTACGAGCAGTACTTC
NA,TRBJ2-7,TRBV13,NA,CASSPDEGRIGEQYF,TGTGCCAGCAGCCCAGACGAGGGGAGAATTGGCGAGCAGTACTTC
NA,TRBJ2-2,TRBV28,few,CASSLQGRRTGELFF,TGTGCCAGCAGTTTACAGGGGAGAAGGACCGGGGAGCTGTTTTTT
NA,TRBJ2-7,TRBV5-1,NA,CASSLDGAGSYEQYF,TGCGCCAGCAGCTTGGACGGCGCCGGATCCTACGAGCAGTACTTC
NA,TRBJ1-1,TRBV7-1,few,CASSSSLAGLEAFF,TGTGCCAGCAGCTCTTCTCTCGCGGGTCTTGAAGCTTTCTTT
TRBD2,TRBJ2-7,TRBV7-2,NA,CASSIGLAGEYEQYF,TGTGCCAGCAGCATCGGACTAGCGGGAGAGTACGAGCAGTACTTC
TRBD1,TRBJ1-2,TRBV6-9,NA,CASIGTGYYGYTF,TGTGCCAGCATAGGGACAGGGTACTATGGCTACACCTTC
TRBD2,TRBJ2-1,TRBV5-4,NA,CASSHSGRALYNEQFF,TGTGCCAGCAGCCATAGCGGGAGGGCCCTCTACAATGAGCAGTTCTTC
NA,TRBJ2-1,TRBV27,NA,CASSLSTRLGYNEQFF,TGTGCCAGCAGTTTATCGACCCGACTAGGCTACAATGAGCAGTTCTTC